This TCR beta chain is drawn from a study of blood T cell repertoires in COVID-19 (dated by TCRdb to about 2020). About the full investigation: The collaborator samples originated in the United States, Italy and Spain and spanned the acute and convalescent phases of COVID-19. The material from the prospective study consisted of cDNA or gDNA derived from T cells, B-cell-depleted T cells, or PBMCs. The dataset comprised deeply sampled blood TCRbeta repertoires from subjects exposed to, actively infected with, or recovered from COVID-19. The repertoires were made available in a free public database intended to serve as a resource for research on the immune response to SARS-CoV-2. The samples were drawn from two sources: the first 160 participants of the ongoing ImmuneRACE study, and some 1,300 subjects contributed by 6 global collaborators. The sample metadata nearly always contained a de-identified subject ID, COVID-19 status, age in years and sex. HLA class I and class II types, where available, came from metadata supplied by the sample provider rather than from assay-based typing.

The immunoSEQ Assay, a bias-controlled multiplex PCR, was used to amplify TCRbeta CDR3 regions from genomic DNA. In the source study's methods: The number of nucleated cells in each sample was estimated from the amplification of reference gene primers within the assay. To quantify the absolute abundance of each unique TCRbeta CDR3 rearrangement, sequence reads were collapsed and filtered. For each sample, productive Simpson clonality was calculated as the square root of Simpson's diversity index across productive rearrangements. The source is immuneACCESS, and TCRdb retained only in-frame sequences with V and J called. Part of the clones is not carried over; for the studies checked, unresolved V genes explain less than half of this, and the remainder is unexplained. That table supplies the V and J calls and clone size; D and trimming were determined from the DNA. Counted in this sample were about 53,000 clones; 60% to 80% of them appeared once. The ten largest clones add up to about 40% of the sample.

Overall study outcomes, separate from this receptor: The quantity of clinical and demographic metadata differed by source and by participant and was supplied without curation.

This clone occurred a few times. Its antigen specificity is not known. No per-base quality is available; no much larger clone lies one base away. The collaborating institutions used their own protocols to collect whole blood in K2EDTA tubes. For TCRbeta analysis, collaborator samples were shipped as frozen whole blood, as isolated PBMCs, or as DNA extracted from either sample type. The sequenced sample was peripheral blood. The sequence was collected from a man between 70 and 80 years old with active or convalescent COVID-19.

The CDR3 in this case is CASSSPQGAGTEAFF. The bases read TGTGCCAGCAGTTCCCCACAGGGGGCGGGGACTGAAGCTTTCTTT. This chain joins TRBV28 to TRBJ1-1, and 9 junctional nucleotides match TRBD1. Reading the germline V gene gives CDR1 MDHEN and CDR2 SYDVKM. Counted from cysteine to phenylalanine, this CDR3 has 15 amino acids. Just CDR3 DNA is preserved here, 45 bases in frame from base 1. Ends trimmed: V by 4 bases, J by 5 bases; bases unmatched to a gene: 8.